The sequence of this T cell receptor (beta chain) was determined in a study of T cell responses to AZD1222 COVID-19 vaccine. General observations from the study: Close to half of spike-specific TCRs reportedly recognize unmutated variant regions.

Sequenced by immunoSEQ multiplex PCR; TCRdb stores in-frame clones only, minus some. The repertoire consists of 120,000 or so clones, with 70% to 85% occurring once and the leading ten covering roughly a quarter. The CDR3 extends over 17 amino acids. CDR1 is LGHNA and CDR2 is YSLEER in the germline V gene. V shed 0 bases, J shed 6 bases, and the junction held 11 bases outside the gene matches. With respect to this clone: What it recognizes is unknown.

The receptor's source is an adult who received the AZD1222 COVID-19 vaccine. The rearrangement uses TRBV4-3 and TRBJ1-5; 7 bases are a match to TRBD1. Sequences were derived from peripheral blood, sampled 28 days after the second AZD1222 dose. As DNA, the CDR3 is TGCGCCAGCAGCCAAGATTTAGGGGGCCATTCGGTTCAGCCCCAGCATTTT. It translates to CASSQDLGGHSVQPQHF.